This T cell receptor (beta chain) was sequenced during a study of blood T cell repertoires in COVID-19. Overall study context: Samples of COVID-19 (acute and convalescent) were obtained from the United States, Italy and Spain. T cells, B-cell-depleted T cells, or PBMCs provided the cDNA or gDNA that served as material.

V gave up 8 bases and J gave up 5 bases, with 15 bases separating them. The CDR3 length is 13 residues. Authors' data handling: The assay estimated nucleated cells by amplifying reference gene primers. Clones were sequenced by immunoSEQ multiplex PCR, and TCRdb holds only the in-frame ones, with some missing. The D gene and trimming were derived from the DNA, and the V and J assignments and clone size from that table. The sample carries about 370,000 clones, about 90% recorded once. This TCR was sampled from a man aged 18 to 30 with active or convalescent COVID-19. The chain is built from TRBV12-3 or TRBV12-4 and TRBJ1-1, with D tentatively TRBD1 (5 bases). The material sequenced was peripheral blood. The CDR3 DNA is TGTGCCAGCGAAAGGAGGGAGGGGACTGAAGCTTTCTTT. This sequence encodes CASERREGTEAFF.